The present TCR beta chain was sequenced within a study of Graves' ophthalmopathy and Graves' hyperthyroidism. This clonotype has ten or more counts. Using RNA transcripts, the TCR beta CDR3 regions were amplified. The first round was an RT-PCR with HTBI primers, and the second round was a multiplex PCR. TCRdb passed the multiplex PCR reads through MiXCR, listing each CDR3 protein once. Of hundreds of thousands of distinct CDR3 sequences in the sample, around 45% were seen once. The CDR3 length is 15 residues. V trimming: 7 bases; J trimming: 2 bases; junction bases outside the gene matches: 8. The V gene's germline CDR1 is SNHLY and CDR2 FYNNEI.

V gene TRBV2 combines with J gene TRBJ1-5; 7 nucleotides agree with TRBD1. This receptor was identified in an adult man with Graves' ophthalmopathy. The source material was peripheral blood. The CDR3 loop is CASTKQGMGNQPQHF. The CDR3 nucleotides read TGTGCCAGCACAAAACAGGGGATGGGCAATCAGCCCCAGCATTTT. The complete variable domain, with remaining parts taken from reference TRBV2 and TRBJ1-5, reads EPEVTQTPSHQVTQMGQEVILRCVPISNHLYFYWYRQILGQKVEFLVSFYNNEISEKSEIFDDQFSVERPDGSNFTLKIRSTKLEDSAMYFCASTKQGMGNQPQHFGDGTRLSIL.